A single sample gave rise to the 18 T cell receptor beta chains below, sequenced in a study of blood T cell repertoires in COVID-19. Clones were read by immunoSEQ multiplex PCR, and TCRdb kept only the in-frame ones, dropping some. The sample has fewer than 180,000 clones, 70% to 90% seen once. Sequencing input: peripheral blood. The source of these receptors is a man aged 70-80 years with acute or convalescent COVID-19.

The gene calls are TRBV28 and TRBJ2-7; 11 bases agree with TRBD1. Germline CDR1 and CDR2: MDHEN and SYDVKM. V was clipped by 6 bases and J by 0 bases; unmatched bases: 4. The CDR3 is 15 residues long. The CDR3 nucleotides read TGTGCCAGCAGATCCGGGACAGGGGGCTCCTACGAGCAGTACTTC. This encodes CASRSGTGGSYEQYF. The variable domain in full, with the rest retrieved from reference TRBV28 and TRBJ2-7, is DVKVTQSSRYLVKRTGEKVFLECVQDMDHENMFWYRQDPGLGLRLIYFSYDVKMKEKGDIPEGYSVSREKKERFSLILESASTNQTSMYLCASRSGTGGSYEQYFGPGTRLTVT.

The chain is built from TRBV9 and TRBJ1-5; 9 nucleotides align to TRBD1. The V gene's germline CDR1 is SGDLS and CDR2 YYNGEE. The junction had 1 base not matched to a gene; V was cut back by 0 bases and J by 3 bases. The CDR3 has 15 amino acids. This chain's CDR3 is CASSVGQGDNQPQHF. The CDR3 DNA is TGTGCCAGCAGCGTAGGACAGGGGGACAATCAGCCCCAGCATTTT.

The CDR3 loop reads CASSYSMRGLGEKLFF. The CDR3 nucleotides read TGTGCCAGCAGTTACTCGATGAGGGGGTTGGGTGAAAAACTGTTTTTT. The genes are TRBV6-6 and TRBJ1-4; maybe TRBD1 (6 bases). The CDR3 loop spans 16 amino acids. Germline V CDR1 and CDR2: MNHNY, SVGAGI (reference sequence). Trimming shortened V by 0 bases and J by 7 bases, and 15 bases separated the two germline ends.

The gene calls are TRBV5-1 and TRBJ1-5; D gene uncertain. Trimming took off 1 base at V and 6 bases at J, with 8 bases between the two ends. There are 13 residues in the CDR3. Looked up from germline, CDR1 is SGHRS and CDR2 is YFSETQ. The CDR3 here is CASSLSTGQPQHF. The CDR3 DNA reads TGCGCCAGCAGCTTGTCGACGGGTCAGCCCCAGCATTTT.

This clone was counted once. The chain couples TRBV24-1 to TRBJ2-1; TRBD1 matches 9 bases. Germline V gene lookup returns CDR1 KGHDR and CDR2 SFDVKD. The CDR3 covers 16 residues. J gave up 2 bases and V 3 bases, and 4 bases lay outside the gene matches. The CDR3 protein is CATSDPGTGTYNEQFF. CDR3 DNA sequence: TGTGCCACCAGTGATCCCGGGACAGGGACCTACAATGAGCAGTTCTTC.

The rearrangement joins TRBV28 to TRBJ1-2; perhaps TRBD1 as D (5 bases). This CDR3 region has 16 residues. CDR1 MDHEN and CDR2 SYDVKM come from the germline V gene. Trimming removed 3 bases from V and 4 bases from J, with 18 bases in between. The CDR3 DNA sequence: TGTGCCAGCAGTTTCCCTTTGACAGCCTCAGGCTATGGCTACACCTTC. This encodes CASSFPLTASGYGYTF.

The chain carries TRBV28 and TRBJ2-5; 7 bases are a match to TRBD1. Germline CDR1 and CDR2: MDHEN and SYDVKM. The CDR3 spans 14 residues. The ends lost 3 bases at V and 5 bases at J; junction bases unmatched: 6. This chain's CDR3 is CASSFDRALETQYF. The DNA of the CDR3 is TGTGCCAGCAGTTTTGACAGGGCCTTGGAGACCCAGTACTTC. The full variable domain, completed using reference TRBV28 and TRBJ2-5, is DVKVTQSSRYLVKRTGEKVFLECVQDMDHENMFWYRQDPGLGLRLIYFSYDVKMKEKGDIPEGYSVSREKKERFSLILESASTNQTSMYLCASSFDRALETQYFGPGTRLLVL.

The chain recombines TRBV7-2 with TRBJ1-2; 9 nucleotides agree with TRBD1. The ends lost 1 base at V and 7 bases at J; junction bases unmatched: 4. CDR1 SGHTA and CDR2 FQGNSA come from the germline V gene. This CDR3 has 14 residues. The CDR3 is CASSLETGGFGYTF. In DNA form, the CDR3 reads TGTGCCAGCAGCTTAGAGACAGGGGGGTTTGGCTACACCTTC.

This chain uses TRBV28 with TRBJ1-1, with D possibly TRBD1 on 6 matching bases. CDR1 and CDR2 (germline): MDHEN, SYDVKM. The CDR3 is 15 residues long. V dropped 2 bases and J dropped 5 bases, with 15 bases sitting between them. The CDR3 DNA reads TGTGCCAGCAGTTTAGCCCCAGGGGCTGGGACTGAAGCTTTCTTT. Its protein product is CASSLAPGAGTEAFF.

V usage is TRBV6-5 and J usage is TRBJ1-1; 7 positions match TRBD1. The length of the CDR3 is 15 residues. Trimming cost V 0 bases and J 5 bases; bases outside gene matches: 6. Germline values: CDR1 MNHEY, CDR2 SVGAGI. CDR3 protein: CASSYSGQGETEAFF. The DNA for the CDR3 is TGTGCCAGCAGTTACTCCGGGCAGGGGGAAACTGAAGCTTTCTTT.

This rearrangement joins TRBV19 to TRBJ1-1; 7 nucleotides align to TRBD1. V lost 8 bases, J lost 4 bases, and 10 bases stayed unmatched. The germline CDR1 and CDR2 sequences are LNHDA and SQIVND (reference sequence). This CDR3 is built from 14 residues. DNA for the CDR3: TGTGCCAGTTCGATCAGGGGGAGGATCACTGAAGCTTTCTTT. Translation: CASSIRGRITEAFF.

V gene TRBV18 combines with J gene TRBJ1-4, with 9 bases lining up with TRBD1. The CDR3 contains 18 residues. CDR1 and CDR2 (germline): KGHSH, LQKENI. The J segment lost 0 bases and the V segment lost 3 bases, leaving 8 bases of the junction unmatched. CDR3 in DNA: TGTGCCAGCTCACCGCGGGACAGGGAACTCGCAACTAATGAAAAACTGTTTTTT. It encodes CASSPRDRELATNEKLFF.

V usage is TRBV27 and J usage is TRBJ1-2; a weak D match, TRBD1 (6 bases). The CDR3 is made up of 14 amino acids. Germline assignment: CDR1 MNHEY and CDR2 SMNVEV (reference sequence). V was clipped by 5 bases and J by 7 bases, with 17 bases between them. The CDR3 region has the DNA TGTGCCAGCAGTCATACCGGGACAAGCCGTGGCTACACCTTC. It codes for CASSHTGTSRGYTF.

CDR3 coding DNA: TGTGCCAGCAGCCCCCACAGGGGTTTTAGCACTGAAGCTTTCTTT. Its translation: CASSPHRGFSTEAFF. The genes are TRBV3-1 (or the pseudogene TRBV3-2) and TRBJ1-1; TRBD1 aligns across 7 bases. This CDR3 spans 15 amino acids. Germline assignment: CDR1 LGHDT and CDR2 YNNKEL (reference sequence). After removal of 4 bases from V and 4 bases from J, the junction contained 9 bases not matched to a gene.

CDR3 sequence: CASSPQTVLNTEAFF. The CDR3 bases are TGTGCCAGTAGTCCGCAGACAGTTTTGAACACTGAAGCTTTCTTT. This sequence joins TRBV19 and TRBJ1-1; D might be TRBD1 (5 bases). The CDR3 spans 15 residues. V was pared by 5 bases and J by 0 bases, with 13 bases between. CDR1 and CDR2 (germline): LNHDA, SQIVND (reference sequence).

The genes are TRBV23-1 and TRBJ1-3, with D unclear. TRBV23-1 is assigned to the ORF class and has an uncertain function. V lost 0 bases and J lost 3, with 9 bases in between. There are 15 residues in the CDR3. CDR3 DNA: TGCGCCAGCAGTCAATCGCGTGGTTTTGGAAACACCATATATTTT. This encodes CASSQSRGFGNTIYF.

V usage is TRBV27 and J usage is TRBJ2-7; D might be TRBD2 (5 bases). CDR1 is MNHEY, CDR2 SMNVEV, per germline (reference sequence). V was cut by 6 bases and J by 5 bases, with 14 bases left in between. This CDR3 comprises 13 residues. DNA for the CDR3: TGTGCCAGCAGCTGGGAGCCCCGTGACGAGCAGTACTTC. Amino acid sequence: CASSWEPRDEQYF.

The V and J genes are TRBV9 and TRBJ2-3; D may be TRBD2 (6 bases). The CDR3 covers 15 residues. V was pared by 3 bases and J by 0 bases, with 11 bases between. From germline, CDR1 is SGDLS and CDR2 YYNGEE. CDR3 sequence: CASSEKGGSTDTQYF. The CDR3 DNA follows: TGTGCCAGCAGCGAAAAGGGAGGTAGCACAGATACGCAGTATTTT. The variable domain in full, completed from reference TRBV9 and TRBJ2-3, reads DSGVTQTPKHLITATGQRVTLRCSPRSGDLSVYWYQQSLDQGLQFLIQYYNGEERAKGNILERFSAQQFPDLHSELNLSSLELGDSALYFCASSEKGGSTDTQYFGPGTRLTVL.